This T cell receptor beta chain was found in a study of STAT5B mutations in CD4+ large granular lymphocyte leukemia. For the study at large: Among healthy controls, a particular HLA allele went with more CDR3 'QG' motifs. Points from the study as a whole: CD4-sorted patient repertoires seemed more clonal than healthy CD4+ repertoires.

Using immunoSEQ multiplex PCR, the repertoire was profiled, and TCRdb retains in-frame clones only, with some absent. The repertoire holds fewer than 40,000 clones, with over 65% as singletons. This clone was seen only a few times. No antigen is known for it. There are 12 residues in the CDR3. The clonotype comes from a human donor in good health. The chain is built from TRBV21-1 and TRBJ1-1. TRBV21-1 is a pseudogene. The sequenced sample was CD4+ T cells from blood buffy coats. The CDR3 protein is CASSKVHREAFF. The CDR3 DNA reads as TGTGCCAGCAGCAAAGTGCATCGGGAAGCTTTCTTT.